The sequence of this T cell receptor (beta chain) was determined in a study of siplizumab effects on memory and regulatory T cells. Notes on this clone: Its antigen is unknown.

Profiling relied on immunoSEQ multiplex PCR, and the TCRdb table lists in-frame clones only, not all of them. The sample lists 90,000 to 110,000 clones; more than 85% were seen once. Notes on the study in general: Memory cells that were CD4+ and unstimulated gave rise to alloreactive sequences, which siplizumab significantly reduced. Roughly 75-97% of proliferating CD4+ or CD8+ clones lacked an assignable naive or memory phenotype.

CDR1 and CDR2 from the germline V gene are LNHDA and SQIVND (reference sequence). Deletions cut 9 bases from V and 6 bases from J, with 12 bases between. The CDR3 runs to 11 residues. This chain joins TRBV19 and TRBJ2-7; D might be TRBD1 (6 bases). This TCR derives from a human donor in good health. The sequenced material came from CD4+ T cells sorted from blood. The chain's CDR3 is CASGTGSEQYF. The CDR3 nucleotides are TGTGCCAGCGGTACAGGGTCCGAGCAGTACTTC.